This T cell receptor beta chain was documented in a study of human T cells and chemical hapten exposure. The overall study: Researchers reported sensitizing an approximately 2 cm by approximately 2 cm upper inner arm skin site with 2% DPC. It was small differences in pooled library volume that mainly caused per-sample TCR yields to vary.

Time point described: patch test 1, 2 weeks after DPC sensitization. Described treatment: therapeutic diphenylcyclopropenone sensitization with weekly scalp DPC. The study extracted total RNA from unfractionated whole blood. TCRdb reanalysed the RACE reads using MiXCR and keeps one entry per CDR3 protein. The profile shows approximately 79,000 distinct CDR3 sequences, over 9% of them singletons. Germline CDR1 is SGHNT and CDR2 is YYREEE (reference sequence). Trimming shortened V by 3 bases and J by 3 bases, and 10 bases separated the two germline ends. This CDR3 spans 13 amino acids. V is TRBV5-4 and J is TRBJ2-7; possible D gene TRBD2, 5 bases. The source material was whole blood, sampled in connection with sensitization to the hapten diphenylcyclopropenone (DPC). The source is a woman between 45 and 65 years old with alopecia areata. Some clones in this sample may be carry-over from other donors' samples. CDR3 DNA: TGTGCCAGCAGCTCGGGGAAGTTCTACGAGCAGTACTTC. Amino acids: CASSSGKFYEQYF.